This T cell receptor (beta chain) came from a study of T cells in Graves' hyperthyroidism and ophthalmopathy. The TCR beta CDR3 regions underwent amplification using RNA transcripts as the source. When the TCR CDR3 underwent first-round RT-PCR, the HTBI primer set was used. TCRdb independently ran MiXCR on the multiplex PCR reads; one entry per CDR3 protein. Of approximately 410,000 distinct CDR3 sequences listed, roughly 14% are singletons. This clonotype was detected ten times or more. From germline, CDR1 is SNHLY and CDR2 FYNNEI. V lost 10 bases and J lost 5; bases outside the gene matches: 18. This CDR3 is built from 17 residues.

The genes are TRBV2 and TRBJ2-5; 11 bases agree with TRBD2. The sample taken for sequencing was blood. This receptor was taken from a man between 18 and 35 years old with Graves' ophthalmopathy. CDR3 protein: CATTRDKLAGVRETQYF. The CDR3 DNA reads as TGTGCCACCACGAGGGATAAACTAGCGGGAGTTCGGGAGACCCAGTACTTC. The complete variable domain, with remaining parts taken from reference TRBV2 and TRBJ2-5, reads EPEVTQTPSHQVTQMGQEVILRCVPISNHLYFYWYRQILGQKVEFLVSFYNNEISEKSEIFDDQFSVERPDGSNFTLKIRSTKLEDSAMYFCATTRDKLAGVRETQYFGPGTRLLVL.